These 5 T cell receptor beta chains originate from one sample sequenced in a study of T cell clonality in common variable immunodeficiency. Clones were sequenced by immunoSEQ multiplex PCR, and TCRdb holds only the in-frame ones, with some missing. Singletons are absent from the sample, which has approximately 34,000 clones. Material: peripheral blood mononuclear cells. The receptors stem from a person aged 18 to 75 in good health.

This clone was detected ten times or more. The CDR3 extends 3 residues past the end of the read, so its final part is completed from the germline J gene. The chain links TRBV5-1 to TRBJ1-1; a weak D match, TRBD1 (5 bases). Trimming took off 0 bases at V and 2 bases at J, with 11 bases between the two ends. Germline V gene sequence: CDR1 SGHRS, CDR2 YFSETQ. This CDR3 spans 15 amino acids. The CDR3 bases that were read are TGCGCCAGCAGCTTGGTCAGAAGGGGTAACACTGAA. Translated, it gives CASSLVRRGNTE. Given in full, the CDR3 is CASSLVRRGNTEAFF.

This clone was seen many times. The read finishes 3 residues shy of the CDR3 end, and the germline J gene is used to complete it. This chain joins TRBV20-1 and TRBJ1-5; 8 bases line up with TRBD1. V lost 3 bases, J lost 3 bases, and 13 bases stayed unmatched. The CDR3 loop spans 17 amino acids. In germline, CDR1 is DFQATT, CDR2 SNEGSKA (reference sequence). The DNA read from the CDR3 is TGCAGTGCTAGGGGCTTCGGACAGGGCGTTATCAATCAGCCC. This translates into CSARGFGQGVINQP. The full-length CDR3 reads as CSARGFGQGVINQPQHF.

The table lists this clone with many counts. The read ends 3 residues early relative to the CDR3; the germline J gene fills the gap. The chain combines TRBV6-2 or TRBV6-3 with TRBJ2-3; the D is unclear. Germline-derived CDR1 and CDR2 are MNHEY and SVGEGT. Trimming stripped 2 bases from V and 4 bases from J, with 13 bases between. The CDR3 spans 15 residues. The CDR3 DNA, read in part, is TGTGCCAGCAGTTACCCCTTGACTGAATCAGATACG. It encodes CASSYPLTESDT. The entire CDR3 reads CASSYPLTESDTQYF.

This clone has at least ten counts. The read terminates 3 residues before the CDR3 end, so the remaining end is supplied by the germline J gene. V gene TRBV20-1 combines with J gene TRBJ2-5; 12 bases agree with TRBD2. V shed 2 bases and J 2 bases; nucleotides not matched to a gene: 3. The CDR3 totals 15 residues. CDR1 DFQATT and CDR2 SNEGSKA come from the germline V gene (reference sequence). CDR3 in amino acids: CSARPGLAGQETQYF. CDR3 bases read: TGCAGTGCTAGACCTGGACTAGCGGGACAAGAGACC.

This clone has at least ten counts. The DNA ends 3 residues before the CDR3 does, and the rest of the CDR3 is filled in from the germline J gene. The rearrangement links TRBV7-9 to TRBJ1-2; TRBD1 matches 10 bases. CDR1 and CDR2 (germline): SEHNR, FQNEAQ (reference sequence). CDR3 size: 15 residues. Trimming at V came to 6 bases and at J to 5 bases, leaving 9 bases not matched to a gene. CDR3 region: CASRAGTGDLYGYTF. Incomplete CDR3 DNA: TGTGCCAGCAGGGCCGGGACAGGGGACCTTTATGGC.